This entry features one TCR beta chain sequence. The record originates from a study of blood T cell repertoires in COVID-19. Study-wide context: COVID-19 samples, acute and convalescent, were from the United States, Italy and Spain.

How the authors handled the data: From reference gene primer amplification, estimates of nucleated cell counts were derived. Using immunoSEQ multiplex PCR, the repertoire was profiled, and TCRdb retains in-frame clones only, with some absent. The V and J calls and clone size come from that table; D and trimming were worked out from the DNA. The sample comprises 150,000 to 200,000 clones, about 86% of which are singletons, and 7% rests with the top ten. The sample was peripheral blood. This TCR derives from a man in his fifties or sixties with active or convalescent COVID-19.

The CDR3 DNA reads as TGTGCCAGCAGCTCCCGGGGATCAAGGACCTACGAGCAGTACTTC. Its translation is CASSSRGSRTYEQYF. The V gene is TRBV11-3, the J gene TRBJ2-7, with TRBD2 as a possible D gene (5 bases). There are 15 residues in the CDR3. Germline assignment: CDR1 SGHNT and CDR2 YENEEA. V gave up 4 bases and J gave up 2 bases, with 15 bases separating them. Together with reference TRBV11-3 and TRBJ2-7, the CDR3 gives the full variable domain: EAGVVQSPRYKIIEKKQPVAFWCNPISGHNTLYWYLQNLGQGPELLIRYENEEAVDDSQLPKDRFSAERLKGVDSTLKIQPAELGDSAVYLCASSSRGSRTYEQYFGPGTRLTVT.